Described below is a single T cell receptor beta chain sequence and its context. This sample was taken from a study of T cell clones after liver transplantation. Here immunoSEQ multiplex PCR was the method, and the copy in TCRdb shows in-frame clones only, minus some. The repertoire includes about 75,000 clones, approximately 81% of them detected once, and 2.1% sits in the top ten. The CDR3 runs to 15 residues. Germline V gene data show CDR1 as SGHAT and CDR2 as FQDESV (reference sequence). Losses at the gene ends were 8 bases for V and 3 bases for J; bases not matched to a gene: 2. This clonotype was sampled from a human patient who received a liver transplant. The T cells may partly be graft donor cells. The chain links TRBV11-1 to TRBJ2-2; 14 bases agree with TRBD2. Sequencing was performed on CD4+ T cells from blood, taken 48 to 50 months after liver transplant. The CDR3 DNA sequence: TGTGCCAGCGGACTAGCGGGGGGTCACACCGGGGAGCTGTTTTTT. Its translation: CASGLAGGHTGELFF. The full variable domain, in which reference TRBV11-1 and TRBJ2-2 provide the parts outside the CDR3, is EAEVAQSPRYKITEKSQAVAFWCDPISGHATLYWYRQILGQGPELLVQFQDESVVDDSQLPKDRFSAERLKGVDSTLKIQPAELGDSAMYLCASGLAGGHTGELFFGEGSRLTVL.